This TCR beta chain appears in the sequencing data of a study of blood T cells in healthy people across ages. Per the germline V gene, CDR1 is MDHEN and CDR2 is SYDVKM. The CDR3 is made up of 15 amino acids. Sample-barcoded 5' priming and a J-beta primer mix drove a second PCR of about 7 to 12 cycles. TCRdb used MiXCR to reprocess the 5' RACE reads, holding one entry per CDR3 protein. The sample has roughly 1 million distinct CDR3 sequences, roughly a quarter seen once. These data also formed part of another study, on T cells of mothers and their children. That paper states: According to the study, all extracted RNA entered cDNA synthesis at roughly 1.5 ug per 15 ul. Related mother-child pairs shared slightly more overlap than unrelated pairs, but the difference was non-significant.

This clonotype was sampled from a girl aged 2 to 10 in good health. The chain carries TRBV28 and TRBJ2-5; 7 nucleotides align to TRBD2. The DNA matches TRBJ2-7 better at its end, which makes the J call doubtful. Specimen: blood. The CDR3 DNA reads as TGTGCCAGCAGTCCGATGATAGGACTAGCCTACGAGCAGTACTTC. Translation: CASSPMIGLAYEQYF.